The clone carrying this T cell receptor beta chain was recorded many times. These data come from a study of Graves' ophthalmopathy and Graves' hyperthyroidism. Scientists amplified the TCR beta CDR3 regions from RNA transcripts. Second-round multiplex PCR came after a first-round RT-PCR that employed HTBI primers. TCRdb used MiXCR to reprocess the multiplex PCR reads, holding one entry per CDR3 protein. The table has just over 400,000 distinct CDR3 sequences, roughly 21% seen once; the top ten hold more than 2.5%. This receptor was identified in a woman between 18 and 29 years old with stable Graves' hyperthyroidism. The specimen was peripheral blood.

The chain's CDR3 is CSASPGQGMIEQYF. CDR3 nucleotide sequence: TGCAGCGCCTCACCGGGACAGGGGATGATCGAGCAGTACTTC. This chain connects TRBV29-1 to TRBJ2-7, with 10 bases aligning to TRBD1. The CDR3 has 14 amino acids. CDR1 is SQVTM and CDR2 is ANQGSEA in the germline V gene. Trimming removed 7 bases from V and 6 bases from J; junction bases left unmatched: 12.